The 10 T cell receptor beta chains listed next were all sequenced from one sample in a study of T cells in Graves' hyperthyroidism and ophthalmopathy. The source material, RNA transcripts, was used to amplify TCR beta CDR3 regions. The HTBI set primed first-round TCR CDR3 RT-PCR. TCRdb used MiXCR to reprocess the multiplex PCR reads, holding one entry per CDR3 protein. The sample lists 700,000 to 950,000 distinct CDR3 sequences; around 40% were seen once. Input material: blood. The receptors shown here come from a woman aged 35 to 49 with Graves' hyperthyroidism.

The chain carries TRBV7-2 and TRBJ2-7; 11 bases align to TRBD2. Per germline, CDR1 SGHTA and CDR2 FQGNSA. This CDR3 comprises 16 residues. Germline trimming cut 5 bases from V and 1 base from J; bases unmatched to any gene: 7. CDR3 nucleotide sequence: TGTGCCAGCAGCAGCGGGACTAGCGGAAAGTCCTACGAGCAGTACTTC. Translated: CASSSGTSGKSYEQYF.

This clonotype has only a few counts. The chain joins TRBV6-2 or TRBV6-3 to TRBJ1-5; perhaps TRBD1 as D (6 bases). V was shortened by 7 bases and J by 11 bases, with 18 bases between the two germline ends. Germline V gene lookup returns CDR1 MNHEY and CDR2 SVGEGT. The CDR3 is 13 residues long. The CDR3 sequence is CASIQGSGGAQHF. The CDR3 DNA reads TGTGCCAGCATACAGGGTAGCGGTGGAGCCCAGCATTTT.

The chain combines TRBV7-9 with TRBJ2-7; 8 bases fit TRBD2. The CDR3 extends over 14 amino acids. Germline V gene lookup returns CDR1 SEHNR and CDR2 FQNEAQ (reference sequence). After removal of 4 bases from V and 5 bases from J, the junction contained 7 bases not matched to a gene. The CDR3 loop is CASSSVAGIDEQYF. The CDR3 DNA follows: TGTGCCAGCAGCTCCGTAGCGGGGATCGACGAGCAGTACTTC. The full variable domain, with the rest looked up from reference TRBV7-9 and TRBJ2-7, is DTGVSQNPRHKITKRGQNVTFRCDPISEHNRLYWYRQTLGQGPEFLTYFQNEAQLEKSRLLSDRFSAERPKGSFSTLEIQRTEQGDSAMYLCASSSVAGIDEQYFGPGTRLTVT.

In its sample, this clonotype was seen a few times. The chain has TRBV7-2 and TRBJ2-7; weak D call: TRBD2 (6 bases). The CDR3 runs to 16 residues. The V end was cut by 3 bases, the J end by 1 base, with 16 bases between. Per germline, CDR1 SGHTA and CDR2 FQGNSA. The CDR3 DNA reads as TGTGCCAGCAGCTTGGTAGGACAAGGACTATCCTACGAGCAGTACTTC. This sequence encodes CASSLVGQGLSYEQYF.

The chain has TRBV5-1 and TRBJ1-1; 10 nucleotides match TRBD1. The CDR3 is made up of 18 amino acids. Germline V gives CDR1 SGHRS, CDR2 YFSETQ. The V segment lost 2 bases and the J segment 3 bases; nucleotides outside the gene matches: 13. The CDR3 DNA reads TGCGCCAGCAGCTTAGCCGACAGGGGGCAACTAACGGACACTGAAGCTTTCTTT. Its protein is CASSLADRGQLTDTEAFF.

This clonotype was counted a single time. The chain employs TRBV7-3 and TRBJ2-5, with D perhaps given as TRBD1 or TRBD2 (5 bases each). This CDR3 contains 14 residues. V was cut by 5 bases and J by 5 bases, with 15 bases left in between. From germline, CDR1 is SGHTA and CDR2 FQGTGA. The CDR3 here is CASSVEGLHETQYF. CDR3 DNA: TGTGCCAGCAGCGTAGAGGGGCTGCACGAGACCCAGTACTTC.

This clonotype was observed at least ten times. The J gene is TRBJ2-7, the V gene TRBV7-9; D is ambiguous. V was pared by 5 bases and J by 3 bases, with 17 bases between. CDR1 is SEHNR and CDR2 is FQNEAQ in the germline V gene (reference sequence). The CDR3 has 15 residues. The CDR3 loop is CASSPPGPSNYEQYF. CDR3 bases: TGTGCCAGCAGCCCGCCAGGTCCCTCCAACTACGAGCAGTACTTC.

This clonotype was seen only a few times. The V gene is TRBV4-3, the J gene TRBJ1-4; perhaps TRBD1 as D (5 bases). CDR1 and CDR2 from the germline V gene are LGHNA and YSLEER. The ends were cut back, 2 bases at V and 14 bases at J, with 21 bases in the middle. CDR3 length equals 15 residues. The CDR3 sequence: CASSQTQGKPSGLFF. CDR3 nucleotides: TGCGCCAGCAGCCAAACGCAGGGTAAGCCTAGCGGGCTGTTTTTT.

The chain is built from TRBV2 and TRBJ1-1; 12 nucleotides line up with TRBD1. CDR1 is SNHLY, CDR2 FYNNEI, per germline. J gave up 9 bases and V 8 bases, and 7 bases lay outside the gene matches. The CDR3 has 13 amino acids. In nucleotides, the CDR3 is TGTGCCAGCTCACCACGGGACAGGGGGCAAGCTTTCTTT. Translated, it gives CASSPRDRGQAFF.

The CDR3 DNA sequence: TGCAGCGTCGTTACTGGGCCCGGGGAGACCCAGTACTTC. Its protein product is CSVVTGPGETQYF. The chain couples TRBV29-1 to TRBJ2-5; D unresolved. Per germline, CDR1 SQVTM and CDR2 ANQGSEA. V lost 6 bases to trimming and J lost 5 bases, with 16 bases between them. The CDR3 consists of 13 residues.